These T cell receptor beta chains were read from a single sample in a study of T-cell memory formation after mild COVID-19. TCRdb fed the 5' RACE reads into MiXCR, producing one record per CDR3 protein. The table has roughly 130,000 distinct CDR3 sequences, 15% to 20% seen once; the top ten hold about 5.2%. The sample comprised PBMCs or a T cell subset sorted from them (not recorded which). The receptors derive from a young man who had mild COVID-19 (a few samples of this study predate the infection). Cell type and time point are not known. CDR3s include the opening cysteine and the closing phenylalanine or tryptophan. The order of the fields is J gene, V gene, D gene, clone size, CDR3 DNA, CDR3 protein. D genes are given only for firm matches. The size of a clone is reported for some rows only, either as once, few or many, or as a class for expanded clones.

J: TRBJ2-5; V: TRBV18; D: TRBD2; size: few; DNA: TGTGCCAGCTCACCATTACCTAGCGGGGTCCAAGAGACCCAGTACTTC; CDR3: CASSPLPSGVQETQYF
J: TRBJ2-3; V: TRBV5-1; D: NA; size: many; DNA: TGCGCCAGCAGCTTGGCAGACAGCCTGACAGATACGCAGTATTTT; CDR3: CASSLADSLTDTQYF
J: TRBJ1-1; V: TRBV10-3; D: TRBD1; size: NA; DNA: TGTGCCGCCCGGGACAGGGAGAACACTGAAGCTTTCTTT; CDR3: CAARDRENTEAFF
J: TRBJ2-1; V: TRBV12-3/TRBV12-4; D: NA; size: NA; DNA: TGTGCCAGCAGTGCGGAACAGGAGAATGAGCAGTTCTTC; CDR3: CASSAEQENEQFF
J: TRBJ2-1; V: TRBV12-3/TRBV12-4; D: TRBD2; size: NA; DNA: TGTGCCAGCACCCCCACGGCCAGCGGGGGGCGCCGGCATGAGCAGTTCTTC; CDR3: CASTPTASGGRRHEQFF
J: TRBJ2-3; V: TRBV9; D: NA; size: NA; DNA: TGTGCCAGCACCGTACTCGGAGAGGGCACAGATACGCAGTATTTT; CDR3: CASTVLGEGTDTQYF
J: TRBJ1-4; V: TRBV12-3/TRBV12-4; D: NA; size: few; DNA: TGTGCCAGCAGTTTTCAGCCTGAGGGACTGTTTTTT; CDR3: CASSFQPEGLFF
J: TRBJ2-5; V: TRBV9; D: TRBD1; size: few; DNA: TGTGCCAGCAGCCGTCAGGGGGTAGAGACCCAGTACTTC; CDR3: CASSRQGVETQYF
J: TRBJ2-4; V: TRBV5-1; D: TRBD2; size: few; DNA: TGCGCCAGCAGCTTGGCGGCGGGGGGGTTTGGCATTCAGTACTTC; CDR3: CASSLAAGGFGIQYF
J: TRBJ2-2; V: TRBV12-3/TRBV12-4; D: TRBD2; size: NA; DNA: TGTGCCAGCAGCCAGCTAGCGGGGGGGCCAGCCGGGGAGCTGTTTTTT; CDR3: CASSQLAGGPAGELFF
J: TRBJ2-1; V: TRBV4-2; D: TRBD1; size: few; DNA: TGTGCCAGCAGCCTGAGGGCAGGGGGAGACCCATTCGGTGAGCAGTTCTTC; CDR3: CASSLRAGGDPFGEQFF
J: TRBJ2-1; V: TRBV30; D: TRBD1; size: NA; DNA: TGTGCCTGGGACAGGGTATTTAACAATGAGCAGTTCTTC; CDR3: CAWDRVFNNEQFF
J: TRBJ1-1; V: TRBV7-9; D: NA; size: few; DNA: TGTGCCAGCAGCCGGACACGCTTCCAGAACACTGAAGCTTTCTTT; CDR3: CASSRTRFQNTEAFF
J: TRBJ1-5; V: TRBV28; D: NA; size: NA; DNA: TGTGCCAGCAGTGACAGGCAAAGGCCCCAGCATTTT; CDR3: CASSDRQRPQHF
J: TRBJ1-2; V: TRBV20-1; D: TRBD1; size: NA; DNA: TGCAGTGATTCCGGGACAGTCGGTGGGGGCTACACCTTC; CDR3: CSDSGTVGGGYTF
J: TRBJ1-1; V: TRBV18; D: NA; size: few; DNA: TGTGCCAGCTCACCAAACAGGGCTGATACTGAAGCTTTCTTT; CDR3: CASSPNRADTEAFF
J: TRBJ2-1; V: TRBV5-1; D: TRBD1; size: few; DNA: TGCGCCAGCAGCCACCCGACAGGGCGGATCAATGAGCAGTTCTTC; CDR3: CASSHPTGRINEQFF
J: TRBJ1-4; V: TRBV5-1; D: TRBD1; size: few; DNA: TGCGCCAGCAGCATTGCGATAACCGGGACAGGGGAGGAAAAACTGTTTTTT; CDR3: CASSIAITGTGEEKLFF